One sample yielded the 8 T cell receptor beta chains listed below, sequenced in a study of cytomegalovirus exposure and HLA in healthy donors. Use of 60 Vbeta and 13 Jbeta primers characterized the PCR. TCRdb's copy holds only in-frame clones and misses some; the assay was immunoSEQ multiplex PCR. The sample yields some 110,000 clones, 74% seen once. Specimen: PBMCs. The receptors derive from a woman between 50 and 59 years old in good health and CMV-seropositive.

CDR3 nucleotides: TGTGCCAGCACCCCGGAGGCGGACGGGAGGAGTAACTATGGCTACACCTTC. Residues: CASTPEADGRSNYGYTF. The chain joins TRBV2 to TRBJ1-2; D remains unclear. The V end lost 7 bases, the J end lost 1 base, and 22 bases lay between the germline ends. Germline V gene sequence: CDR1 SNHLY, CDR2 FYNNEI. The CDR3 consists of 17 residues.

The chain employs TRBV28 and TRBJ2-5; no reliable D call. V was shortened by 1 base and J by 0 bases, with 3 bases between the two germline ends. The germline V gene has CDR1 MDHEN and CDR2 SYDVKM. The length of the CDR3 is 13 residues. CDR3 residues: CASSLLDQETQYF. The DNA for the CDR3 is TGTGCCAGCAGTTTATTAGACCAAGAGACCCAGTACTTC.

The chain joins TRBV5-1 to TRBJ1-4; possibly TRBD1 for D (6 bases). Deletions cut 4 bases from V and 8 bases from J, with 18 bases between. In germline, CDR1 is SGHRS, CDR2 YFSETQ. The CDR3 is 15 amino acids. CDR3 sequence (DNA): TGCGCCAGCAGCCGTAACAGGGTTGGGGAAGAAAAACTGTTTTTT. It codes for CASSRNRVGEEKLFF.

V usage is TRBV6-6 and J usage is TRBJ1-2; D remains ambiguous. This CDR3 contains 12 residues. Deletions cut 5 bases from V and 11 bases from J, with 15 bases between. Germline CDR1 and CDR2: MNHNY and SVGAGI (reference sequence). CDR3 residues: CASSNMENSYTF. In DNA form, the CDR3 reads TGTGCCAGCAGTAACATGGAGAATTCATACACCTTC.

The genes are TRBV2 and TRBJ1-5; TRBD1 aligns across 8 bases. Germline lookup yields CDR1 SNHLY and CDR2 FYNNEI. This CDR3 is built from 15 residues. V was clipped by 4 bases and J by 7 bases; unmatched bases: 9. The chain's CDR3 is CASSGETGARQPQHF. The CDR3 DNA follows: TGTGCCAGCAGTGGGGAGACAGGGGCCCGACAGCCCCAGCATTTT.

This clone was counted once. The rearrangement joins TRBV5-4 to TRBJ2-7; TRBD2 is a possible D gene (5 bases). Between the trimmed V and J ends, which lost 4 bases and 5 bases, there was a span of 16 bases. Germline CDR1 reads SGHNT; CDR2 reads YYREEE (reference sequence). The CDR3 has 14 amino acids. Here the CDR3 DNA reads TGTGCCAGCAGCCCTAGCCGTATTTCGGACGAGCAGTACTTC. Encoded protein: CASSPSRISDEQYF.

This clone turned up a few times. The chain recombines TRBV5-1 with TRBJ2-3; 13 bases are a match to TRBD2. Germline CDR1 reads SGHRS; CDR2 reads YFSETQ. J lost 1 base, V lost 0 bases, and 2 bases had no gene match. This CDR3 is 17 amino acids long. CDR3 loop: CASSLEGLAGGTDTQYF. The CDR3 DNA is TGCGCCAGCAGCTTGGAAGGACTAGCGGGGGGCACAGATACGCAGTATTTT.

The chain recombines TRBV5-1 with TRBJ2-1; 8 positions match TRBD2. V shed 4 bases and J 3 bases; nucleotides not matched to a gene: 9. CDR1 and CDR2 from the germline V gene are SGHRS and YFSETQ. The CDR3 is 16 residues long. CDR3 bases: TGCGCCAGCAGCCGGTACGGGGGGGGAGTCTACAATGAGCAGTTCTTC. Its translation: CASSRYGGGVYNEQFF. Based on the CDR3 plus reference TRBV5-1 and TRBJ2-1, the full variable domain is KAGVTQTPRYLIKTRGQQVTLSCSPISGHRSVSWYQQTPGQGLQFLFEYFSETQRNKGNFPGRFSGRQFSNSRSEMNVSTLELGDSALYLCASSRYGGGVYNEQFFGPGTRLTVL.